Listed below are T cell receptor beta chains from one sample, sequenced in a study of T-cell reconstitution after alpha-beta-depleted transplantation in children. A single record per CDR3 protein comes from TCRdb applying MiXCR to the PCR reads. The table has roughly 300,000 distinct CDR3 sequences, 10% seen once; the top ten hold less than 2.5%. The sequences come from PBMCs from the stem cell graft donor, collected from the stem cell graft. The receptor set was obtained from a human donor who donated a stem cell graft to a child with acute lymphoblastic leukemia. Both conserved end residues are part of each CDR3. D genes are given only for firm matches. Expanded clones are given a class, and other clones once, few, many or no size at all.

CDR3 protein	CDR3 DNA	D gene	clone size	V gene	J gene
CASSAASGSFSSYEQYF	TGTGCCAGCAGTGCGGCTAGCGGGAGCTTCAGCTCCTACGAGCAGTACTTC	TRBD2	many	TRBV6-1	TRBJ2-7
CASSLTAGLGGEQFF	TGTGCCAGCAGCTTAACGGCCGGACTGGGAGGGGAGCAGTTCTTC	TRBD2	many	TRBV7-3	TRBJ2-1
CSARATSGGTDTQYF	TGCAGTGCTAGAGCGACTAGCGGGGGCACAGATACGCAGTATTTT	TRBD2	few	TRBV20-1	TRBJ2-3
CASTLGTNTGELFF	TGTGCCAGCACCCTAGGGACCAACACCGGGGAGCTGTTTTTT	NA	few	TRBV12-3/TRBV12-4	TRBJ2-2
CASSLVLAGSPDTQYF	TGTGCCAGCAGCTTAGTGCTCGCGGGATCCCCAGATACGCAGTATTTT	NA	few	TRBV7-2	TRBJ2-3
CASRRRGRDQETQYF	TGTGCCAGCAGGCGGCGGGGAAGGGACCAAGAGACCCAGTACTTC	NA	NA	TRBV2	TRBJ2-5
CASSLGGPFGTQYF	TGTGCCAGCAGTTTGGGGGGTCCGTTTGGGACCCAGTACTTC	NA	many	TRBV12-3/TRBV12-4	TRBJ2-5
CASSLQIHNEQFF	TGTGCCAGCAGCTTACAGATCCACAATGAGCAGTTCTTC	NA	few	TRBV7-2	TRBJ2-1
CASSVVERAVYGYTF	TGTGCCAGCAGCGTAGTGGAGCGAGCAGTCTATGGCTACACCTTC	NA	few	TRBV9	TRBJ1-2
CASSLAPQGVGELFF	TGTGCCAGCAGCCTCGCCCCCCAGGGCGTCGGGGAGCTGTTTTTT	NA	many	TRBV3-1	TRBJ2-2
CASSSRRGAGGPDTQYF	TGTGCCAGCAGTTCCAGACGGGGAGCGGGAGGGCCAGATACGCAGTATTTT	TRBD2	NA	TRBV12-3/TRBV12-4	TRBJ2-3
CASSLSRAGSYEQYF	TGTGCCAGCAGTTTATCGCGGGCAGGGTCCTACGAGCAGTACTTC	NA	few	TRBV27	TRBJ2-7
CASSPTRYNEQFF	TGTGCCAGCAGCCCCACTAGATACAATGAGCAGTTCTTC	NA	many	TRBV13	TRBJ2-1
CSARDPGGDRPYEQYF	TGCAGTGCTAGAGATCCTGGGGGAGACCGTCCCTACGAGCAGTACTTC	NA	few	TRBV20-1	TRBJ2-7
CASSLTLSALNGYTF	TGCGCCAGCAGTTTAACCCTTTCTGCACTTAATGGCTACACCTTC	NA	NA	TRBV10-2	TRBJ1-2
CASSQDFREQFF	TGTGCCAGCAGCCAAGATTTTCGGGAGCAGTTCTTC	NA	few	TRBV14	TRBJ2-1